What follows are 21 T cell receptor beta chains derived from one specimen sequenced in a study of shared clonotypes between healthy human individuals (dated by TCRdb to 2020 to 2021). The library was generated by the immunoSEQ multiplex PCR assay. Not all clones reach the TCRdb copy of this immuneACCESS table, which keeps in-frame sequences only. Checked studies attribute under half of the gap to unresolved V genes and leave the rest unexplained. The sample has fewer than 1.8 million clones on record, less than 99% of them singletons. Under 0.45% of the sample rests with the top ten. Sequenced material: naive CD4+ T cells sorted from blood. The cell subset or site label on this specimen signifies: CD45RA+ positively selected. The receptor set was obtained from a man younger than 40 in good health.

The chain is built from TRBV5-4 and TRBJ2-1; the match to TRBD2 covers 9 bases. V trimming: 2 bases; J trimming: 7 bases; junction bases outside the gene matches: 4. Germline CDR1 is SGHNT and CDR2 is YYREEE (reference sequence). The CDR3 totals 14 residues. The chain's CDR3 is CASSFRGRVNEQFF. DNA for the CDR3: TGTGCCAGCAGCTTCCGCGGGAGGGTGAATGAGCAGTTCTTC.

The V gene is TRBV29-1, the J gene TRBJ2-2; no firm D call. Germline CDR1 and CDR2: SQVTM and ANQGSEA. Trimming stripped 0 bases from V and 0 bases from J, with 5 bases between. The CDR3 loop spans 14 amino acids. CDR3 coding DNA: TGCAGCGTTGAAGATCGCTCGAACACCGGGGAGCTGTTTTTT. Translated: CSVEDRSNTGELFF.

The V and J genes are TRBV6-4 and TRBJ1-2, with 9 bases identical to TRBD1. V lost 2 bases, J lost 6 bases, and 7 bases stayed unmatched. The CDR3 totals 15 residues. Germline-derived CDR1 and CDR2 are MRHNA and SNTAGT. The chain's CDR3 is CASSDGGRDRDGYTF. CDR3 bases: TGTGCCAGCAGTGACGGGGGTAGGGACAGGGATGGCTACACCTTC.

This chain uses TRBV6-1 with TRBJ2-7; 7 bases fit TRBD1. The germline gives CDR1 MNHNS, CDR2 SASEGT. CDR3 length: 14 amino acids. The trim removed 9 bases at V and 2 bases at J, leaving 10 bases unmatched. The CDR3 spells CASRFGQAAYEQYF. The CDR3 region has the DNA TGTGCCAGTCGGTTTGGACAGGCTGCCTACGAGCAGTACTTC.

A word on this clone: Other DNA sequences in the same sample also yield this CDR3. This chain uses TRBV5-1 with TRBJ2-7, with D unclear. CDR1 and CDR2 from the germline V gene are SGHRS and YFSETQ. V was pared by 1 base and J by 0 bases, with 5 bases between. This CDR3 contains 13 residues. In DNA, the CDR3 is TGCGCCAGCAGCTTGACAGCCTCCTACGAGCAGTACTTC. Residues: CASSLTASYEQYF. Full variable domain (missing parts from reference TRBV5-1 and TRBJ2-7): KAGVTQTPRYLIKTRGQQVTLSCSPISGHRSVSWYQQTPGQGLQFLFEYFSETQRNKGNFPGRFSGRQFSNSRSEMNVSTLELGDSALYLCASSLTASYEQYFGPGTRLTVT.

The gene calls are TRBV28 and TRBJ2-7; D is uncertain. Germline lookup yields CDR1 MDHEN and CDR2 SYDVKM. The CDR3 contains 12 residues. With 4 bases removed from V and 7 bases from J, the gap between germline ends came to 11 bases. The CDR3 loop is CASSSWGNEQYF. CDR3 nucleotides: TGTGCCAGCAGTTCGTGGGGAAATGAGCAGTACTTC.

The V call is TRBV19, the J call TRBJ2-3; the match to TRBD1 covers 8 bases. The CDR3 length is 17 residues. The V gene end was trimmed by 3 bases and the J gene end by 2 bases; junction bases not matched to a gene: 10. Germline CDR1 LNHDA, CDR2 SQIVND (reference sequence). CDR3 DNA sequence: TGTGCCAGTAGTATTCCCGGGACAGGAGGTAACACAGATACGCAGTATTTT. Residues: CASSIPGTGGNTDTQYF.

This rearrangement joins TRBV7-3 to TRBJ2-7; TRBD2 matches at 11 bases. This CDR3 has 16 amino acids. Germline assignment: CDR1 SGHTA and CDR2 FQGTGA. V shed 5 bases and J 4 bases; nucleotides not matched to a gene: 10. CDR3 DNA: TGTGCCAGCAGCCAAGAAGGGACTAGCGGCAGATACGAGCAGTACTTC. Protein product: CASSQEGTSGRYEQYF. The full variable domain, with the rest looked up from reference TRBV7-3 and TRBJ2-7, is GAGVSQTPSNKVTEKGKYVELRCDPISGHTALYWYRQSLGQGPEFLIYFQGTGAADDSGLPNDRFFAVRPEGSVSTLKIQRTERGDSAVYLCASSQEGTSGRYEQYFGPGTRLTVT.

This chain uses TRBV9 with TRBJ2-5, with D perhaps TRBD2 (6 bases). V dropped 2 bases and J dropped 4 bases, with 15 bases sitting between them. Germline V gene lookup returns CDR1 SGDLS and CDR2 YYNGEE. This CDR3 comprises 15 residues. CDR3 bases: TGTGCCAGCAGCGTCGCCCCTCGGGAGCCAGAGACCCAGTACTTC. Its protein product is CASSVAPREPETQYF.

This clone has just one count. This chain uses TRBV18 with TRBJ1-1; D may be TRBD1 (5 bases). Germline assignment: CDR1 KGHSH and CDR2 LQKENI. Trimming removed 6 bases at V and 1 base at J, with 12 bases between. The CDR3 is 14 residues long. The CDR3 region is CASSLQDKNTEAFF. The CDR3 nucleotides read TGTGCCAGCTCCTTACAGGACAAGAACACTGAAGCTTTCTTT.

This chain joins TRBV18 and TRBJ2-5; 7 bases agree with TRBD2. CDR1 and CDR2 (germline): KGHSH, LQKENI. This CDR3 region has 15 residues. Trimming cost V 1 base and J 0 bases; bases outside gene matches: 2. The CDR3 is CASSPLRGYQETQYF. DNA of the CDR3: TGTGCCAGCTCACCACTGCGGGGGTACCAAGAGACCCAGTACTTC.

The chain recombines TRBV6-5 with TRBJ2-1, with TRBD2 matching 13 bases. The germline V gene encodes CDR1 MNHEY and CDR2 SVGAGI. The CDR3 totals 15 residues. The V and J ends lost 5 bases and 7 bases, in that order; junction bases with no gene match: 5. CDR3 bases: TGTGCCAGCAGTCGGACTAGCGGGAGCGTAAATGAGCAGTTCTTC. As protein: CASSRTSGSVNEQFF.

The V gene is TRBV7-2, the J gene TRBJ2-3; maybe TRBD2 (6 bases). The V end was cut by 3 bases, the J end by 5 bases, with 15 bases between. Germline V gene sequence: CDR1 SGHTA, CDR2 FQGNSA. The CDR3 totals 15 residues. CDR3 amino acids: CASSFTGVYGDTQYF. The DNA of the CDR3 is TGTGCCAGCAGCTTCACGGGAGTTTATGGAGATACGCAGTATTTT.

This chain connects TRBV28 to TRBJ1-4; D is unresolved. This CDR3 is built from 14 residues. The germline gives CDR1 MDHEN, CDR2 SYDVKM. The ends were cut back, 2 bases at V and 8 bases at J, with 12 bases in the middle. The CDR3 sequence is CASSLLGVGEKLFF. CDR3 in DNA: TGTGCCAGCAGTTTACTCGGGGTAGGCGAAAAACTGTTTTTT.

V usage is TRBV7-9 and J usage is TRBJ2-5; perhaps TRBD2 as D (5 bases). The CDR3 loop spans 15 amino acids. Trimming left V 4 bases short and J 0 bases short, with 12 bases between. CDR1 and CDR2 from the germline V gene are SEHNR and FQNEAQ (reference sequence). CDR3 amino acids: CASSSLGGYQETQYF. CDR3 coding DNA: TGTGCCAGCAGCTCCCTAGGAGGTTACCAAGAGACCCAGTACTTC.

The rearrangement links TRBV5-6 to TRBJ2-3; unclear D gene. Germline V gene lookup returns CDR1 SGHDT and CDR2 YYEEEE. The CDR3 totals 14 residues. Trimming removed 1 base at V and 0 bases at J, with 6 bases between. CDR3 nucleotides: TGTGCCAGCAGCTTGTCCGCTAGCACAGATACGCAGTATTTT. It is translated as CASSLSASTDTQYF.

The chain links TRBV28 to TRBJ2-1, with 10 bases lining up with TRBD2. With V trimmed by 8 bases and J by 4 bases, 11 bases remained unmatched. Germline V gives CDR1 MDHEN, CDR2 SYDVKM. This CDR3 contains 16 residues. The CDR3 DNA is TGTGCCAGCCACGGGGCTAGCGGGAGCTCATACAATGAGCAGTTCTTC. This sequence encodes CASHGASGSSYNEQFF.

The chain uses TRBV18 and TRBJ2-7; 10 positions agree with TRBD1. Trimming at V came to 6 bases and at J to 0 bases, leaving 11 bases not matched to a gene. The CDR3 runs to 17 residues. CDR1 and CDR2 from the germline V gene are KGHSH and LQKENI. The CDR3 protein is CASSRMTGGLTSYEQYF. The CDR3 coding sequence is TGTGCCAGCTCCCGCATGACAGGGGGCCTCACCTCCTACGAGCAGTACTTC.

In regard to this clone: The junction departs from germline at one end; a sequencing error may be responsible. The chain links TRBV6-1 to TRBJ1-2, with 8 bases aligning to TRBD1. This CDR3 has 14 amino acids. Per the germline V gene, CDR1 is MNHNS and CDR2 is SASEGT. The CDR3 DNA reads TGTGCCAGCAGAGAAGCAGGGGGCTACTATGGCTACACCTTC. Its protein product is CASREAGGYYGYTF.

The rearrangement uses TRBV5-4 and TRBJ2-4, with 9 bases identical to TRBD1. The CDR3 loop spans 15 amino acids. V lost 2 bases, J lost 3 bases, and 3 bases stayed unmatched. CDR1 is SGHNT and CDR2 is YYREEE in the germline V gene (reference sequence). CDR3 coding DNA: TGTGCCAGCAGCTTACCGGGACAGGGCAAAAACATTCAGTACTTC. Amino acid sequence: CASSLPGQGKNIQYF.

This CDR3 reads CASSEGATRMNTEAFF. DNA for the CDR3: TGTGCCAGCTCTGAGGGGGCTACTCGGATGAACACTGAAGCTTTCTTT. The chain uses TRBV7-9 and TRBJ1-1, with 7 bases lining up with TRBD1. Losses at the gene ends were 8 bases for V and 0 bases for J; bases not matched to a gene: 12. In germline, CDR1 is SEHNR, CDR2 FQNEAQ (reference sequence). The CDR3 consists of 16 residues.